These 11 T cell receptor beta chains share one sample of origin, sequenced in a study of blood T cells in healthy people across ages. A second PCR of roughly 7 to 11 cycles used a sample-barcoded 5' primer and a J-beta primer mix. TCRdb redid the calling of the 5' RACE reads with MiXCR, one entry per CDR3 protein. The table has over 1,500,000 distinct CDR3 sequences, just under 50% seen once. The material sequenced was blood. These TCRs come from a middle-aged woman in good health.

The chain combines TRBV29-1 with TRBJ2-5, with D possibly matching TRBD2 (5 bases). V lost 5 bases to trimming and J lost 7 bases, with 17 bases between them. Germline values: CDR1 SQVTM, CDR2 ANQGSEA. This CDR3 has 13 residues. The CDR3 sequence: CSVSPGNLGTQYF. The CDR3 bases are TGCAGCGTTTCCCCCGGGAACCTGGGGACCCAGTACTTC. Full variable domain (rest looked up from reference TRBV29-1 and TRBJ2-5): SAVISQKPSRDICQRGTSLTIQCQVDSQVTMMFWYRQQPGQSLTLIATANQGSEATYESGFVIDKFPISRPNLTFSTLTVSNMSPEDSSIYLCSVSPGNLGTQYFGPGTRLLVL.

This chain uses TRBV4-3 with TRBJ2-3; the D is unclear. Trimming cost V 3 bases and J 2 bases, with 12 bases left between them. CDR1 is LGHNA, CDR2 YSLEER, per germline. The CDR3 is made up of 15 amino acids. The CDR3 protein is CASSQAWVPTDTQYF. As DNA, the CDR3 is TGCGCCAGCAGCCAGGCTTGGGTTCCCACAGATACGCAGTATTTT.

The chain couples TRBV29-1 to TRBJ1-2; no clear D. Germline CDR1 SQVTM, CDR2 ANQGSEA. V gave up 6 bases and J gave up 2 bases, with 7 bases separating them. This CDR3 contains 11 residues. DNA for the CDR3: TGCAGCGTGCCACAAAACTATGGCTACACCTTC. Protein product: CSVPQNYGYTF.

CDR3 bases: TGCAGTGCTAGTGCGACTCCCGGAGCGGGGGTTCGCAATGAGCAGTTCTTC. As protein: CSASATPGAGVRNEQFF. The V and J genes are TRBV20-1 and TRBJ2-1, with 8 bases fitting TRBD2. CDR1 is DFQATT and CDR2 is SNEGSKA in the germline V gene (reference sequence). CDR3 length: 17 amino acids. V shed 3 bases and J 6 bases; nucleotides not matched to a gene: 16.

This chain uses TRBV9 with TRBJ2-1; 7 bases are shared with TRBD2. With 0 bases clipped from V and 5 bases from J, the junction kept 5 bases outside the gene matches. The CDR3 totals 15 residues. CDR1 SGDLS and CDR2 YYNGEE come from the germline V gene. As DNA, the CDR3 is TGTGCCAGCAGCGTAGAGGGAGGGGTCGACAATGAGCAGTTCTTC. Residues: CASSVEGGVDNEQFF.

The genes are TRBV20-1 and TRBJ1-1; 8 bases agree with TRBD1. Germline values: CDR1 DFQATT, CDR2 SNEGSKA (reference sequence). The CDR3 extends over 15 amino acids. J gave up 5 bases and V 0 bases, and 8 bases lay outside the gene matches. CDR3 protein: CSARDPGTGSTEAFF. The CDR3 coding sequence is TGCAGTGCTAGAGATCCTGGGACAGGTAGTACTGAAGCTTTCTTT.

In regard to this clonotype: The junction differs from germline at one of its ends, possibly a read error. The CDR3 here is CASTQGEVASITYEQYF. The CDR3 bases are TGTGCCAGCACCCAAGGGGAAGTAGCGTCGATAACCTACGAGCAGTACTTC. V usage is TRBV3-1 and J usage is TRBJ2-7; D is possibly TRBD1 or TRBD2 (5 bases each). Germline V gene data show CDR1 as LGHDT and CDR2 as YNNKEL (reference sequence). The CDR3 consists of 17 residues.

This clonotype was found a few times. This chain uses TRBV24-1 with TRBJ2-1; the D call may be TRBD1 or TRBD2 (5 bases each). Per the germline V gene, CDR1 is KGHDR and CDR2 is SFDVKD. The V gene lost 3 bases and the J gene lost 7 bases, with 12 bases spanning the gap. The CDR3 contains 14 residues. The CDR3 nucleotides are TGTGCCACCAGTGATCCGGGACCCAAGAATGAGCAGTTCTTC. Translating it yields CATSDPGPKNEQFF.

CDR3 protein: CSARSPGSRSGTDTQYF. DNA for the CDR3: TGCAGTGCTAGGTCTCCAGGGTCCCGCTCGGGCACAGATACGCAGTATTTT. The V and J genes are TRBV20-1 and TRBJ2-3; D may be TRBD1 (5 bases). The ends were cut back, 3 bases at V and 1 base at J, with 20 bases in the middle. CDR1 is DFQATT, CDR2 SNEGSKA, per germline (reference sequence). The CDR3 totals 17 residues.

The chain combines TRBV7-8 with TRBJ2-7; 10 bases align to TRBD1. CDR1 is SGHVS, CDR2 FQNEAQ, per germline. The trim removed 5 bases at V and 1 base at J, leaving 5 bases unmatched. This CDR3 contains 15 residues. DNA for the CDR3: TGTGCCAGCAGCAAACGGACAGGGGGATCCTACGAGCAGTACTTC. Its protein is CASSKRTGGSYEQYF.

This clonotype appeared once. The chain employs TRBV28 and TRBJ2-3, with 8 bases aligning to TRBD2. V shed 5 bases and J 4 bases; nucleotides not matched to a gene: 8. The CDR3 has 15 amino acids. Per germline, CDR1 MDHEN and CDR2 SYDVKM. In nucleotides, the CDR3 is TGTGCCAGCAGTGACCGGACTAGCCCATCAGATACGCAGTATTTT. This sequence encodes CASSDRTSPSDTQYF. The full variable domain, in which reference TRBV28 and TRBJ2-3 provide the parts outside the CDR3, is DVKVTQSSRYLVKRTGEKVFLECVQDMDHENMFWYRQDPGLGLRLIYFSYDVKMKEKGDIPEGYSVSREKKERFSLILESASTNQTSMYLCASSDRTSPSDTQYFGPGTRLTVL.